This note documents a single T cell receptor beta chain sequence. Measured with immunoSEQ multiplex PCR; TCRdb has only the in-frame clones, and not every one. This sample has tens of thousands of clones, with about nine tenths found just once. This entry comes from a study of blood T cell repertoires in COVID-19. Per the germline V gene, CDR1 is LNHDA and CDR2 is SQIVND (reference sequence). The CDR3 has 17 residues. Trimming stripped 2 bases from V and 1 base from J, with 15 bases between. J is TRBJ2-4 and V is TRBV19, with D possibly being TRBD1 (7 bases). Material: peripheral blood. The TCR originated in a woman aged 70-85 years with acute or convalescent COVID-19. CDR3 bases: TGTGCCAGTAGTATAAATTCGGCAGGGGGGGCCAAAAACATTCAGTACTTC. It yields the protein CASSINSAGGAKNIQYF.